This is a list of T cell receptor beta chains from one sample in a study of cytomegalovirus exposure and HLA in healthy donors. Only in-frame clones appear in the TCRdb table, and some are missing; sequencing was by immunoSEQ multiplex PCR. The repertoire holds a few hundred thousand clones, with about 74% as singletons. Sequencing was performed on PBMCs. These receptors all come from a man aged 40-49 years in good health and CMV-seronegative. CDR3s include the opening cysteine and the closing phenylalanine or tryptophan. D genes are given only for firm matches. Clone size is shown for a subset of rows, as once, few, many or a class of expanded clone.

V gene,D gene,J gene,clone size,CDR3 protein,CDR3 DNA
TRBV11-2,-,TRBJ2-5,-,CASSLASEETQYF,TGTGCCAGCAGCTTAGCTAGCGAAGAGACCCAGTACTTC
TRBV5-3,-,TRBJ2-1,-,CARSSRADPRRNEQFF,TGTGCCAGAAGCTCACGGGCAGACCCTAGGAGGAATGAGCAGTTCTTC
TRBV5-1,-,TRBJ1-2,-,CASSLMPQSGGYTF,TGCGCCAGCAGCTTGATGCCTCAATCAGGTGGCTACACCTTC
TRBV25-1,TRBD1,TRBJ1-2,once,CASRPRRGQDYGYTF,TGTGCCAGCCGACCACGCAGGGGGCAGGACTATGGCTACACCTTC
TRBV10-3,TRBD2,TRBJ2-3,-,CAISDPLAGRSLARGTDTQYF,TGTGCCATCAGTGACCCCTTAGCGGGGAGATCTCTAGCACGGGGAACAGATACGCAGTATTTT
TRBV7-3,TRBD1,TRBJ2-3,-,CASSLTGYGTDTQYF,TGTGCCAGCAGCTTGACAGGGTACGGCACAGATACGCAGTATTTT
TRBV11-2,TRBD1,TRBJ1-1,-,CASSLGQINTEAFF,TGTGCCAGCAGCTTGGGACAGATCAACACTGAAGCTTTCTTT
TRBV7-9,TRBD2,TRBJ2-3,-,CASSMTSGGTDTQYF,TGTGCCAGCAGCATGACTAGCGGGGGCACAGATACGCAGTATTTT
TRBV9,-,TRBJ2-7,-,CASSGAGTPSTKQYF,TGTGCCAGCAGCGGTGCCGGGACACCGTCTACGAAGCAGTACTTC
TRBV5-6,-,TRBJ1-6,-,CASSLLAANSSPLHF,TGTGCCAGCAGCTTACTGGCGGCTAATAGTTCACCCCTCCACTTT
TRBV5-1,TRBD1,TRBJ1-2,once,CASSLGQGMGYGYTF,TGCGCCAGCAGCTTGGGACAGGGGATGGGCTATGGCTACACCTTC
TRBV19,-,TRBJ2-7,-,CASSILVSGGPSYEQYF,TGTGCCAGTAGTATTCTTGTTTCGGGGGGCCCCTCCTACGAGCAGTACTTC
TRBV28,TRBD2,TRBJ2-7,-,CASSLEPRTSGPPYEQYF,TGTGCCAGCAGTTTAGAACCCCGGACTAGCGGGCCACCCTACGAGCAGTACTTC
TRBV9,TRBD2,TRBJ2-7,-,CASSPQRTSGGLEQYF,TGTGCCAGCAGCCCCCAAAGGACTAGCGGAGGGCTCGAGCAGTACTTC